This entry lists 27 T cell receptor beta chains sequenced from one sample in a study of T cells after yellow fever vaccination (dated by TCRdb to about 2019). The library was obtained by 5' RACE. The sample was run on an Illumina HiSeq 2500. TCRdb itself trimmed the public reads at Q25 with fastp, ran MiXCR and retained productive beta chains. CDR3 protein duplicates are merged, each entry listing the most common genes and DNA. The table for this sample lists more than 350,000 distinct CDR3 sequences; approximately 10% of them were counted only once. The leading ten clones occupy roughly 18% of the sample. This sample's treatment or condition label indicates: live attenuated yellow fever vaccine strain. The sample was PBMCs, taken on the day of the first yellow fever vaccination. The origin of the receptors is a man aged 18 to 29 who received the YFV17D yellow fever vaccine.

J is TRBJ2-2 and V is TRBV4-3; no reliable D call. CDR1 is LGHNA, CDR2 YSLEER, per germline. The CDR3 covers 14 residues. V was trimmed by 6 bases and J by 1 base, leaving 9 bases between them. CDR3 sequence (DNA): TGCGCCAGCAGAGGAATTGGGAACACCGGGGAGCTGTTTTTT. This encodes CASRGIGNTGELFF.

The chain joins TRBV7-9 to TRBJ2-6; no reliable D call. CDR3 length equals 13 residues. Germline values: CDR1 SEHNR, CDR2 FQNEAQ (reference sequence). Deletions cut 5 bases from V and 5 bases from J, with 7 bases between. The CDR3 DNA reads TGTGCCAGCAGCCCCTTCTGGGCCAACGTCCTGACTTTC. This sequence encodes CASSPFWANVLTF.

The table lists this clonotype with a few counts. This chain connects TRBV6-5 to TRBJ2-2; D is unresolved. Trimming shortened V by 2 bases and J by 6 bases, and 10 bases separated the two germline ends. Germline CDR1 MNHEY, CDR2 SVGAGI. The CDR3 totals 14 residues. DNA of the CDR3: TGTGCCAGCAGTTACGCAACAAAGGCCGGGGAGCTGTTTTTT. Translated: CASSYATKAGELFF.

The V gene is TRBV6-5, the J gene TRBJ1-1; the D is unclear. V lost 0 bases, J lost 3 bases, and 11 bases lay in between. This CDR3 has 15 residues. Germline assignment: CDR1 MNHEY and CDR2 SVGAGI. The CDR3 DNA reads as TGTGCCAGCAGTTACTCGGGTGGAGGCTACACTGAAGCTTTCTTT. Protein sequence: CASSYSGGGYTEAFF.

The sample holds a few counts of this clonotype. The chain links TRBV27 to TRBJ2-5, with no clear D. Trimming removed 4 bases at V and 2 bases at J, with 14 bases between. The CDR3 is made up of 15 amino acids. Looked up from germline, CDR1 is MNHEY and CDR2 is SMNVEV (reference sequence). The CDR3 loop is CASSSFRGRQETQYF. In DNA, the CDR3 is TGTGCCAGCAGTTCATTCCGTGGCAGGCAAGAGACCCAGTACTTC.

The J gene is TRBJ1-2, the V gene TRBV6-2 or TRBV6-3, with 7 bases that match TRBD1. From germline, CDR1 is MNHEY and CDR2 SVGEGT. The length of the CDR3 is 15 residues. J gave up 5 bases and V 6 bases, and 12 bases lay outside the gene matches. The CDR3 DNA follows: TGTGCCAGCAGCTCGTCGACAGGGTTGGTGTATGGCTACACCTTC. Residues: CASSSSTGLVYGYTF.

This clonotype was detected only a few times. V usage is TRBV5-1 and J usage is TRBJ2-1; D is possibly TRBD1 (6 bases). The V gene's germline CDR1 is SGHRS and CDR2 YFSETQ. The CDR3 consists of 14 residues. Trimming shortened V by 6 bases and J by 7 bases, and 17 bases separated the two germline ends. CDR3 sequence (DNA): TGCGCCAGCAAGGACAGCCCTGCAGCTAATGAGCAGTTCTTC. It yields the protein CASKDSPAANEQFF.

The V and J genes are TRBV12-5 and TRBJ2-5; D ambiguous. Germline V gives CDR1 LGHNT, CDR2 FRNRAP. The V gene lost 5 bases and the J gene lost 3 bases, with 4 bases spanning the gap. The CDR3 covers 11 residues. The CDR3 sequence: CASGQEETQYF. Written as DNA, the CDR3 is TGTGCTAGTGGTCAGGAAGAGACCCAGTACTTC.

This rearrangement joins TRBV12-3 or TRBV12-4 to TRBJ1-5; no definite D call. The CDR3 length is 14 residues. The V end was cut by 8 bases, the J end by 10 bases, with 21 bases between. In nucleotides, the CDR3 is TGTGCCAGCTCCCGGGAGGCCATCAGACCCCCCCAGCATTTT. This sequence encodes CASSREAIRPPQHF.

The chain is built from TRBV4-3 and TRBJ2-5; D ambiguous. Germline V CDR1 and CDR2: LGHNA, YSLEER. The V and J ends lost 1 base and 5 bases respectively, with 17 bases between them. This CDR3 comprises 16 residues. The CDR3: CASSQVDLGSRETQYF. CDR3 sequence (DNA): TGCGCCAGCAGCCAAGTGGATTTGGGGTCCCGGGAGACCCAGTACTTC.

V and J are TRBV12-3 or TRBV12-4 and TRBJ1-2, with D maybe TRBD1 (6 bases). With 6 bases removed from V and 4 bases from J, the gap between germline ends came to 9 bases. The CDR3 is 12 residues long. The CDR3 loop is CASRDSIYGYTF. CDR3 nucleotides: TGTGCCAGCAGGGACAGTATCTATGGCTACACCTTC.

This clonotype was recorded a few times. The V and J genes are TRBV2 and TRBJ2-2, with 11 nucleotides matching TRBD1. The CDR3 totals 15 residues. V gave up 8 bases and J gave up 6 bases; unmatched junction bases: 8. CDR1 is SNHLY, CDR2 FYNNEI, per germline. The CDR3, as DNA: TGTGCCAGCCGAGAACGGACAGGGGGCTCCGGGGAGCTGTTTTTT. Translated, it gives CASRERTGGSGELFF.

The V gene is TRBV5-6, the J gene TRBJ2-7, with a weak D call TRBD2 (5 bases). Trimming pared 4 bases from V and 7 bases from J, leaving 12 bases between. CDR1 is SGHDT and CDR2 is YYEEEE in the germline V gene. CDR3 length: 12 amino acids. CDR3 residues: CASSRYRGEQYV. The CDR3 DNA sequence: TGTGCCAGCAGCCGCTACCGCGGGGAGCAGTACGTC.

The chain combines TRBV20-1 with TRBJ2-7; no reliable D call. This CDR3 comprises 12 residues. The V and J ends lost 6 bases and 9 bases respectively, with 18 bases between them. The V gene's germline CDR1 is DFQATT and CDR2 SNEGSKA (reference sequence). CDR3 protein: CSATPDLERQYF. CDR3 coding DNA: TGCAGTGCCACCCCCGACCTTGAACGGCAGTACTTC.

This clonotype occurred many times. CDR3 sequence: CSVELEDRGDTQYF. Here the CDR3 DNA reads TGCAGCGTTGAATTAGAGGACAGGGGGGATACGCAGTATTTT. The rearrangement links TRBV29-1 to TRBJ2-3, with TRBD1 matching 10 bases. The trim removed 2 bases at V and 6 bases at J, leaving 5 bases unmatched. This CDR3 is built from 14 residues. Per germline, CDR1 SQVTM and CDR2 ANQGSEA.

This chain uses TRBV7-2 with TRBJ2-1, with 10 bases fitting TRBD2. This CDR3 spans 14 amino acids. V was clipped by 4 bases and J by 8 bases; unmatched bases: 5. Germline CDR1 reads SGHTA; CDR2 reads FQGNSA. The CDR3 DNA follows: TGTGCCAGCAGCTGGAGCGGGGGGGATCATGAGCAGTTCTTC. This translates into CASSWSGGDHEQFF.

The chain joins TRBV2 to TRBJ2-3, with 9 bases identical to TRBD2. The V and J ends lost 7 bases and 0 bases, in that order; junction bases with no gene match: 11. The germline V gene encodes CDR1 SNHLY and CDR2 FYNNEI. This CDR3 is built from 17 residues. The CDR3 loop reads CASTWGRTSVSTDTQYF. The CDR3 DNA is TGTGCCAGCACTTGGGGGAGGACTAGCGTAAGCACAGATACGCAGTATTTT.

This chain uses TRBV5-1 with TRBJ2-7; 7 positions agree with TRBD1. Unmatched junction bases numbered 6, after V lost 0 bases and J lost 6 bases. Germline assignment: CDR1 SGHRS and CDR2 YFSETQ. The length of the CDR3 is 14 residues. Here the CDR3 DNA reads TGCGCCAGCAGCTTGGTAGGGGGCGAGCCCGAGCAGTACGTC. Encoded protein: CASSLVGGEPEQYV.

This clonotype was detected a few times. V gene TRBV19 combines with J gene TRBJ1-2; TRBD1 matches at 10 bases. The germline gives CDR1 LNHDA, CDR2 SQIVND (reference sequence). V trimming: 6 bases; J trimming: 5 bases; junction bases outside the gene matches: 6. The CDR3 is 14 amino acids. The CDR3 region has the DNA TGTGCCAGTAGCCCGACAGGGGGCGGGTATGGCTACACCTTC. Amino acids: CASSPTGGGYGYTF.

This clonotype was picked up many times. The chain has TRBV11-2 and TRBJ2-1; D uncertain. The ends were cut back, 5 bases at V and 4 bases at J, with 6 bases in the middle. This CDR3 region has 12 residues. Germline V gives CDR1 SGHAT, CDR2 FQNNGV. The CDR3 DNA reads TGTGCCAGCAGCAAAGAATACAATGAGCAGTTCTTC. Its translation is CASSKEYNEQFF.

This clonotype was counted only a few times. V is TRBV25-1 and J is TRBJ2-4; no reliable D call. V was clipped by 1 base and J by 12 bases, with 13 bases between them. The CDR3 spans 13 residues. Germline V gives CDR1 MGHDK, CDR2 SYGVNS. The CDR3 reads CASSELERDSQYF. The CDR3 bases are TGTGCCAGCAGTGAATTAGAAAGGGATTCTCAGTACTTC.

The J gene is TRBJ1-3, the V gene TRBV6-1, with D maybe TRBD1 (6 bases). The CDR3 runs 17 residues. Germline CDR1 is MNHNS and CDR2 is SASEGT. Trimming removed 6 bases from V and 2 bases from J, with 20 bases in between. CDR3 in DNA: TGTGCCAGCAGGCGAAAGATACAGGGCGTTGCTGGAAACACCATATATTTT. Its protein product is CASRRKIQGVAGNTIYF.

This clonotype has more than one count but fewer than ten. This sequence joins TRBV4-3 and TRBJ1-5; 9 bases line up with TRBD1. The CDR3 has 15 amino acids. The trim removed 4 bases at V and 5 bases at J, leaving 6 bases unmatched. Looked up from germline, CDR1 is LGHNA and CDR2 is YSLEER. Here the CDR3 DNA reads TGCGCCAGCAGCCGTAACAGGGGGCGAGATCAGCCCCAGCATTTT. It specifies CASSRNRGRDQPQHF.

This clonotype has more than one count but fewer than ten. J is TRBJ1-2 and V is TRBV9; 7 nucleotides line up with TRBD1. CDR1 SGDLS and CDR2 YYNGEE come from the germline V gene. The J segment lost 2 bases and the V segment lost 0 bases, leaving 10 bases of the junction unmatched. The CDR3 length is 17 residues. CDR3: CASSVGPGGDHNYGYTF. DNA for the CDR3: TGTGCCAGCAGCGTAGGTCCAGGGGGGGATCACAACTATGGCTACACCTTC.

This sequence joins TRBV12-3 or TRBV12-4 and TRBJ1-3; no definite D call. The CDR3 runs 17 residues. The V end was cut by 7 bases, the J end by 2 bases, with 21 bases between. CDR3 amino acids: CASTSPGPPAAGNTIYF. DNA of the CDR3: TGTGCCAGCACCTCACCGGGTCCCCCGGCGGCTGGAAACACCATATATTTT.

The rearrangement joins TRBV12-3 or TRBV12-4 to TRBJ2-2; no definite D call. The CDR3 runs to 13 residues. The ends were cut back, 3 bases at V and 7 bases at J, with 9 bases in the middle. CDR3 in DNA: TGTGCCAGCAGTTTCATGTCCAACGGGGAGCTGTTTTTT. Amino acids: CASSFMSNGELFF.

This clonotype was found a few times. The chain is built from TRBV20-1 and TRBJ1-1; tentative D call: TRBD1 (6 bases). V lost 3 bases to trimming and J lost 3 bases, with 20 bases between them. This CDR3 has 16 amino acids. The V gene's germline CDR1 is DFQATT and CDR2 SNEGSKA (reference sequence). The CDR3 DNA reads TGCAGTGCTAGTAAGCCCCAGGGAAGGGGGGACACTGAAGCTTTCTTT. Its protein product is CSASKPQGRGDTEAFF.